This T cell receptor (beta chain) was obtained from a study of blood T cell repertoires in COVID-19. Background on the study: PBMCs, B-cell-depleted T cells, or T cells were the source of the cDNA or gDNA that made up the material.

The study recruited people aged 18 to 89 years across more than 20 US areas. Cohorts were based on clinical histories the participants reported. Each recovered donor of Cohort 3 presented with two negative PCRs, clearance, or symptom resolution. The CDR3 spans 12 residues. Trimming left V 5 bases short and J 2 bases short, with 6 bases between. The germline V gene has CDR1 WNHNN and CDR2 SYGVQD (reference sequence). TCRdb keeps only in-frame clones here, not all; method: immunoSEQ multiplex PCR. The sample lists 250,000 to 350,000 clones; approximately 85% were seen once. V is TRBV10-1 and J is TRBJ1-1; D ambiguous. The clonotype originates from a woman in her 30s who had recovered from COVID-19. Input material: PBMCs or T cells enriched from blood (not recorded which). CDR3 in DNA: TGCGCCAGCAGTCGGTCCAACACTGAAGCTTTCTTT. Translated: CASSRSNTEAFF.